The 19 T cell receptor beta chains below were found in one sample sequenced in a study of T-cell memory formation after mild COVID-19. Each CDR3 protein gets one entry after TCRdb re-called the 5' RACE reads with MiXCR. This sample has roughly 240,000 distinct CDR3 sequences, with about 16% found just once. Material for sequencing was PBMCs or a T cell subset sorted from them (not recorded which). The receptors stem from a man aged 18 to 30 who had mild COVID-19 (a few samples of this study predate the infection). Cell type and time point are not known.

This chain links TRBV5-1 with TRBJ2-1; no clear D. Germline V gives CDR1 SGHRS, CDR2 YFSETQ. This CDR3 spans 12 amino acids. V was trimmed by 4 bases and J by 8 bases, leaving 10 bases between them. The CDR3 sequence: CASSPDGYEQFF. The CDR3, as DNA: TGCGCCAGCAGCCCGGACGGCTATGAGCAGTTCTTC.

This clonotype has more than one count but fewer than ten. This chain uses TRBV3-1 with TRBJ1-2; D is possibly TRBD1 (5 bases). Trimming shortened V by 1 base and J by 3 bases, and 15 bases separated the two germline ends. In germline, CDR1 is LGHDT, CDR2 YNNKEL (reference sequence). This CDR3 is 16 amino acids long. This CDR3 is CASSQVAAGKYYGYTF. The CDR3 DNA is TGTGCCAGCAGCCAAGTGGCAGCAGGGAAGTACTATGGCTACACCTTC. The complete variable domain, with remaining parts taken from reference TRBV3-1 and TRBJ1-2, reads DTAVSQTPKYLVTQMGNDKSIKCEQNLGHDTMYWYKQDSKKFLKIMFSYNNKELIINETVPNRFSPKSPDKAHLNLHINSLELGDSAVYFCASSQVAAGKYYGYTFGSGTRLTVV.

This clonotype came up a few times. V usage is TRBV29-1 and J usage is TRBJ2-5; tentative D call: TRBD2 (5 bases). V was shortened by 6 bases and J by 3 bases, with 8 bases between the two germline ends. This CDR3 spans 11 amino acids. The germline V gene has CDR1 SQVTM and CDR2 ANQGSEA. This CDR3 is CSVAGEETQYF. CDR3 nucleotides: TGCAGCGTGGCCGGGGAAGAGACCCAGTACTTC.

The chain is built from TRBV2 and TRBJ1-2; D uncertain. The ends were cut back, 3 bases at V and 3 bases at J, with 8 bases in the middle. The CDR3 consists of 13 residues. Germline V lookup: CDR1 SNHLY, CDR2 FYNNEI. The CDR3 here is CASSEGRDYGYTF. The CDR3 DNA is TGTGCCAGCAGTGAGGGCCGTGACTATGGCTACACCTTC. Complete variable domain (other parts from reference TRBV2 and TRBJ1-2): EPEVTQTPSHQVTQMGQEVILRCVPISNHLYFYWYRQILGQKVEFLVSFYNNEISEKSEIFDDQFSVERPDGSNFTLKIRSTKLEDSAMYFCASSEGRDYGYTFGSGTRLTVV.

The chain couples TRBV28 to TRBJ2-6, with 8 bases aligning to TRBD1. V lost 10 bases and J lost 0; bases outside the gene matches: 11. Germline V CDR1 and CDR2: MDHEN, SYDVKM. This CDR3 spans 17 amino acids. CDR3 sequence: CAIGVGQASSGANVLTF. The CDR3 bases are TGTGCCATAGGAGTGGGACAGGCGAGCTCTGGGGCCAACGTCCTGACTTTC.

A few counts support this clonotype. The genes are TRBV20-1 and TRBJ2-5, with a weak D call TRBD2 (5 bases). With 0 bases removed from V and 4 bases from J, the gap between germline ends came to 12 bases. CDR1 is DFQATT, CDR2 SNEGSKA, per germline (reference sequence). The length of the CDR3 is 14 residues. CDR3 in amino acids: CSARDPSRTETQYF. CDR3 nucleotides: TGCAGTGCTAGAGATCCTAGCCGGACAGAGACCCAGTACTTC.

This chain links TRBV20-1 with TRBJ1-5; D not resolved. CDR3 length equals 14 residues. Trimming took off 0 bases at V and 4 bases at J, with 10 bases between the two ends. Looked up from germline, CDR1 is DFQATT and CDR2 is SNEGSKA (reference sequence). The CDR3 loop reads CSARDRMGNQPQHF. CDR3 DNA: TGCAGTGCTAGAGATCGGATGGGGAATCAGCCCCAGCATTTT.

This chain links TRBV4-3 with TRBJ1-2; D possibly corresponds to TRBD1 (5 bases). V was clipped by 4 bases and J by 1 base, with 13 bases between them. The CDR3 contains 15 residues. The germline CDR1 and CDR2 sequences are LGHNA and YSLEER. CDR3 protein: CASSPRVGGNYGYTF. Here the CDR3 DNA reads TGCGCCAGCAGCCCCAGGGTTGGGGGTAACTATGGCTACACCTTC.

The chain recombines TRBV4-1 with TRBJ2-3, with D possibly TRBD1 on 6 matching bases. The germline V gene encodes CDR1 MGHRA and CDR2 YSYEKL. V lost 5 bases, J lost 6 bases, and 18 bases lay in between. This CDR3 has 15 residues. This CDR3 is CASSERGSRLDTQYF. The CDR3 DNA reads as TGCGCCAGCAGCGAAAGGGGGTCTAGGTTGGATACGCAGTATTTT.

This clonotype was found a few times. The genes are TRBV5-1 and TRBJ1-1; 7 nucleotides match TRBD1. The V gene's germline CDR1 is SGHRS and CDR2 YFSETQ. The CDR3 runs 15 residues. With 0 bases clipped from V and 5 bases from J, the junction kept 7 bases outside the gene matches. CDR3 nucleotides: TGCGCCAGCAGCTTGGCCGACAGGGATGGAACTGAAGCTTTCTTT. Its translation: CASSLADRDGTEAFF.

This clonotype was recorded only once. V usage is TRBV20-1 and J usage is TRBJ2-5; D not certain. Trimming removed 2 bases from V and 5 bases from J, with 12 bases in between. Germline-derived CDR1 and CDR2 are DFQATT and SNEGSKA (reference sequence). The CDR3 runs 13 residues. As DNA, the CDR3 is TGCAGTGCTAGACTTGTCGGTCGGGAGACCCAGTACTTC. Protein: CSARLVGRETQYF.

There are many counts of this clonotype. V is TRBV12-3 or TRBV12-4 and J is TRBJ2-3; D is unclear. Trimming pared 6 bases from V and 2 bases from J, leaving 3 bases between. This CDR3 comprises 11 residues. The CDR3 region is CASSITDTQYF. CDR3 in DNA: TGTGCCAGCAGCATCACAGATACGCAGTATTTT.

J is TRBJ1-2 and V is TRBV9; the D is unclear. The CDR3 is 15 amino acids. Trimming removed 0 bases at V and 3 bases at J, with 12 bases between. Germline V gives CDR1 SGDLS, CDR2 YYNGEE. DNA for the CDR3: TGTGCCAGCAGCGTAGCGGAGGGATCCCACTATGGCTACACCTTC. Protein sequence: CASSVAEGSHYGYTF. Using reference TRBV9 and TRBJ1-2 for the parts outside the CDR3, the full variable domain is DSGVTQTPKHLITATGQRVTLRCSPRSGDLSVYWYQQSLDQGLQFLIQYYNGEERAKGNILERFSAQQFPDLHSELNLSSLELGDSALYFCASSVAEGSHYGYTFGSGTRLTVV.

The CDR3 DNA follows: TGTGCCAGCAGCGCCACTAGCGGGGGCCAGCCCTACGAGCAGTACTTC. Its protein product is CASSATSGGQPYEQYF. The genes are TRBV7-9 and TRBJ2-7, with 11 bases that match TRBD2. This CDR3 region has 16 residues. Germline lookup yields CDR1 SEHNR and CDR2 FQNEAQ (reference sequence). V was pared by 5 bases and J by 2 bases, with 8 bases of the junction left unmatched.

The V gene is TRBV4-3, the J gene TRBJ2-6; perhaps TRBD1 as D (6 bases). The CDR3 is 16 residues long. In germline, CDR1 is LGHNA, CDR2 YSLEER. Trimming stripped 2 bases from V and 2 bases from J, with 10 bases between. CDR3 sequence (DNA): TGCGCCAGCAGCCAAAACAGGGTAGCTGGGGCCAACGTCCTGACTTTC. This encodes CASSQNRVAGANVLTF.

This clonotype has more than one count but fewer than ten. This chain uses TRBV7-2 with TRBJ1-6; a weak D match, TRBD1 (6 bases). V was clipped by 1 base and J by 0 bases, with 13 bases between them. CDR3 size: 18 residues. Germline lookup yields CDR1 SGHTA and CDR2 FQGNSA. CDR3 sequence reads: CASSLGQGKGSYNSPLHF. The CDR3 DNA sequence: TGTGCCAGCAGCTTAGGGCAGGGGAAGGGCTCCTATAATTCACCCCTCCACTTT.

This clonotype was picked up a small number of times. The CDR3 protein is CASSPTTPWGAGEKLFF. CDR3 bases: TGTGCCAGCAGCCCTACAACGCCCTGGGGCGCGGGTGAAAAACTGTTTTTT. The rearrangement links TRBV9 to TRBJ1-4, with a tentative D call TRBD1 (5 bases). The germline V and J ends were trimmed by 4 bases and 7 bases, with 23 bases remaining between them. Germline loops: CDR1 SGDLS, CDR2 YYNGEE. The CDR3 contains 17 residues.

V usage is TRBV6-5 and J usage is TRBJ2-3; 7 bases are a match to TRBD1. Losses at the gene ends were 7 bases for V and 6 bases for J; bases not matched to a gene: 10. This CDR3 is built from 14 residues. The germline CDR1 and CDR2 sequences are MNHEY and SVGAGI. Here the CDR3 DNA reads TGTGCCAGCATGACACAGGGGCAGTCGGATACGCAGTATTTT. It yields the protein CASMTQGQSDTQYF.

A few counts support this clonotype. V usage is TRBV5-1 and J usage is TRBJ2-2; D possibly corresponds to TRBD1 (6 bases). CDR3 length: 16 residues. Germline V gene sequence: CDR1 SGHRS, CDR2 YFSETQ. V shed 2 bases and J shed 1 base, with 12 bases lying between them. DNA for the CDR3: TGCGCCAGCAGCTTACGTGGGGGCCAGAACACCGGGGAGCTGTTTTTT. Translated, it gives CASSLRGGQNTGELFF.